This T cell receptor (beta chain) was recovered during a study of blood T cells in healthy people across ages. Whole-study findings and limits: Long-lived donors had more naive CD4+ cells and higher diversity than aged donors. Per million T cells, TCR beta diversity dropped about linearly as age rose.

Concerning this clonotype: What it recognizes is unknown.

The use of a sample-barcoded 5' primer and a J-beta primer mix characterized a second PCR of about 6 to 11 cycles. Per-sample output comprised a minimum of 3 million paired-end reads containing CDR3. Each CDR3 protein is one row after TCRdb ran MiXCR on the 5' RACE reads. This sample has over 600,000 distinct CDR3 sequences, with roughly 43% found just once. Individuals who donated were healthy Caucasians from Russia aged about 6 to 90. The sequence derives from a man older than 75 in good health. Sequenced material: blood.

CDR3 nucleotide sequence: TGCAGTGCACAAGACACTTTTAATTCACCCCTCCACTTT. It translates to CSAQDTFNSPLHF. The J gene is TRBJ1-6, the V gene TRBV20-1; D gene unclear. This CDR3 region has 13 residues. The V gene lost 6 bases and the J gene lost 6 bases, with 12 bases spanning the gap. The V gene's germline CDR1 is DFQATT and CDR2 SNEGSKA (reference sequence).